This T cell receptor (beta chain) was retrieved from a study of T cell repertoires in cytomegalovirus infection. Using its own MiXCR run on the reads, TCRdb lists one record per CDR3 protein. This table holds more than 150,000 distinct CDR3 sequences, roughly 18% found once. Findings and limits, study-wide: The ex vivo response was dominated by HLA-C-restricted CMV-specific TCR beta clonotypes.

Germline lookup yields CDR1 MDHEN and CDR2 SYDVKM. Trimming left V 3 bases short and J 4 bases short, with 17 bases between. The CDR3 covers 16 residues. This clonotype was counted between two and nine times. Its antigen is as yet unknown. The V call is TRBV28, the J call TRBJ2-3; D is undetermined. This TCR came from a human donor in good health (CMV status not recorded). Some clones in this sample may be carry-over from other donors' samples. The sequenced sample was CD8+ T cells from PBMCs. The CDR3 nucleotides are TGTGCCAGCAGTTTTTCGGACCGATTAATAGCAGATACGCAGTATTTT. This codes for CASSFSDRLIADTQYF.